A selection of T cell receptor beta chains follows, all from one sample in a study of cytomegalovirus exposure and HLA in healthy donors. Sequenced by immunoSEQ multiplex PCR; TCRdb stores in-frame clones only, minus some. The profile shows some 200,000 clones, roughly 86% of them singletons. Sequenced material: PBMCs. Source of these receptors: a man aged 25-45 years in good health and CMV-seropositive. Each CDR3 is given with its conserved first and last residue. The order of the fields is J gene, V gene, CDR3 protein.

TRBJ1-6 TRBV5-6 CASHWGPNSPLHF
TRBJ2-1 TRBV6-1 CASRKDRGPHNEQFF
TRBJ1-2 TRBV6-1 CASSEAREEDLYGYTF
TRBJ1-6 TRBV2 CASSGGDGSPLHF
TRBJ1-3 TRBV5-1 CASSLGGSGNTIYF
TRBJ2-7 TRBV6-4 CASRVYEQYF
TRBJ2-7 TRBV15 CATSSSTPTYEQYF
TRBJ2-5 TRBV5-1 CASSGRTAKETQYF
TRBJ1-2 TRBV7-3 CASSSGLFGYTF
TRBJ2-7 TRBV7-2 CASSLRREIYEQYF
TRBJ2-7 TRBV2 CASSVLLPYEQYF
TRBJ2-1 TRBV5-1 CASSSLAGTVANEQFF